The 9 T cell receptor beta chains given below trace back to one sample, sequenced in a study of T cell responses to AZD1222 COVID-19 vaccine. TCRdb's table, derived via immunoSEQ multiplex PCR, lists solely in-frame clones and lacks some. Counted here are roughly 150,000 clones, around 91% occurring once; the ten biggest clones make up about 5.9%. Sequences were derived from peripheral blood, sampled 28 days after the second AZD1222 dose. The receptor source for this set is an adult who received the AZD1222 COVID-19 vaccine.

This clone appeared a single time. The chain uses TRBV3-1 (or the pseudogene TRBV3-2) and TRBJ1-5; no reliable D call. This CDR3 spans 13 amino acids. Germline lookup yields CDR1 LGHDT and CDR2 YNNKEL (reference sequence). The ends were cut back, 0 bases at V and 6 bases at J, with 6 bases in the middle. The CDR3 is CASSQEGSQPQHF. The CDR3 DNA reads TGTGCCAGCAGCCAAGAGGGAAGTCAGCCCCAGCATTTT.

This chain joins TRBV4-1 and TRBJ2-1; D may correspond to TRBD1 or TRBD2 (5 bases each). The V and J ends lost 3 bases and 8 bases respectively, with 20 bases between them. The CDR3 runs to 16 residues. Germline CDR1 MGHRA, CDR2 YSYEKL. The CDR3: CASSHLGRTRSDEQFF. CDR3 nucleotide sequence: TGCGCCAGCAGCCATTTGGGACGGACCCGGTCTGATGAGCAGTTCTTC.

J is TRBJ1-2 and V is TRBV20-1, with unresolved D. The CDR3 is made up of 11 amino acids. The germline CDR1 and CDR2 sequences are DFQATT and SNEGSKA (reference sequence). Trimming left V 3 bases short and J 4 bases short, with 6 bases between. The CDR3 reads CSARNIYGYTF. For the CDR3, the DNA is TGCAGTGCTAGGAACATCTATGGCTACACCTTC.

The rearrangement joins TRBV6-5 to TRBJ1-1; tentatively, D is TRBD1 (5 bases). Trimming cost V 6 bases and J 4 bases, with 6 bases left between them. This CDR3 region has 11 residues. CDR1 is MNHEY and CDR2 is SVGAGI in the germline V gene. Here the CDR3 reads CASRGGTEAFF. CDR3 bases: TGTGCCAGCAGGGGGGGCACTGAAGCTTTCTTT.

The V call is TRBV7-3, the J call TRBJ2-2, with 10 bases matching TRBD1. CDR3 length: 16 residues. Germline V CDR1 and CDR2: SGHTA, FQGTGA. V lost 5 bases to trimming and J lost 6 bases; unmatched junction nucleotides: 9. Here the CDR3 reads CASSRQDRGPAGELFF. The DNA of the CDR3 is TGTGCCAGCAGCCGCCAAGACAGGGGGCCGGCCGGGGAGCTGTTTTTT. The whole variable domain, filled in from reference TRBV7-3 and TRBJ2-2, reads GAGVSQTPSNKVTEKGKYVELRCDPISGHTALYWYRQSLGQGPEFLIYFQGTGAADDSGLPNDRFFAVRPEGSVSTLKIQRTERGDSAVYLCASSRQDRGPAGELFFGEGSRLTVL.

The gene calls are TRBV30 and TRBJ2-7; D is unresolved. Germline V gene sequence: CDR1 GTSNPN, CDR2 SVGIG (reference sequence). The CDR3 consists of 13 residues. The V gene lost 2 bases and the J gene lost 1 base, with 9 bases spanning the gap. CDR3 nucleotides: TGTGCCTGGAGTTTGGCCCTATCCTACGAGCAGTACTTC. Translating it yields CAWSLALSYEQYF.

V usage is TRBV11-2 and J usage is TRBJ2-2; unclear D gene. The ends were cut back, 1 base at V and 6 bases at J, with 3 bases in the middle. Germline CDR1 SGHAT, CDR2 FQNNGV. The CDR3 runs to 12 residues. DNA of the CDR3: TGTGCCAGCAGCTTAGGCTCCGGGGAGCTGTTTTTT. Protein: CASSLGSGELFF.

The rearrangement links TRBV6-5 to TRBJ1-2; D remains unclear. CDR1 is MNHEY, CDR2 SVGAGI, per germline. Trimming left V 10 bases short and J 5 bases short, with 20 bases between. The CDR3 sequence is 14 residues long. The CDR3, as DNA: TGTGCCACCAAACCCAGAAAGGTCCCTTATGGCTACACCTTC. Protein sequence: CATKPRKVPYGYTF.

The chain employs TRBV6-1 and TRBJ2-7, with D uncertain. There are 13 residues in the CDR3. Germline CDR1 reads MNHNS; CDR2 reads SASEGT. Trimming cost V 2 bases and J 2 bases, with 7 bases left between them. The DNA for the CDR3 is TGTGCCAGCAGTGAAACAGTTACCTACGAGCAGTACTTC. Translation: CASSETVTYEQYF.